One sample yielded the 26 T cell receptor beta chains listed below, sequenced in a study of a mutant IDH1 vaccine in newly diagnosed glioma. These receptors lack a known antigen. The table came from immunoSEQ multiplex PCR; TCRdb's copy has only in-frame clones and leaves some out. The sample consists of roughly 48,000 clones, roughly 90% of them appearing once. The sample's time point: week 11, during vaccination. Topical imiquimod was applied with each vaccine dose, which held 300 ug of mutant IDH1 20-mer peptide. Sequenced material: PBMCs, taken from a glioma patient whose treatment included an IDH1 peptide vaccine. The receptors stem from a man aged 45-65 years with glioma.

The chain joins TRBV5-4 to TRBJ1-2; D not certain. The CDR3 covers 12 residues. From germline, CDR1 is SGHNT and CDR2 YYREEE (reference sequence). V was pared by 0 bases and J by 9 bases, with 9 bases between. For the CDR3, the DNA is TGTGCCAGCAGCTTGGGGTCCCGCCGCTACACCTTC. This encodes CASSLGSRRYTF.

The chain joins TRBV4-1 to TRBJ2-1; D may be TRBD1 or TRBD2 (5 bases each). CDR1 and CDR2 from the germline V gene are MGHRA and YSYEKL. CDR3 size: 16 residues. Trimming removed 1 base at V and 0 bases at J, with 10 bases between. The CDR3, as DNA: TGCGCCAGCAGCCAAGCGGGACCCAGCTCCTACAATGAGCAGTTCTTC. Protein sequence: CASSQAGPSSYNEQFF.

The genes are TRBV10-1 and TRBJ1-1, with TRBD1 matching over 9 bases. Germline V gene sequence: CDR1 WNHNN, CDR2 SYGVQD (reference sequence). The CDR3 spans 13 residues. J was trimmed by 4 bases and V by 5 bases; bases with no gene match: 2. This CDR3 reads CASSPTGGTEAFF. The DNA of the CDR3 is TGCGCCAGCAGTCCGACAGGGGGCACTGAAGCTTTCTTT.

The chain recombines TRBV5-6 with TRBJ2-5, with D possibly being TRBD1 (5 bases). With 3 bases removed from V and 2 bases from J, the gap between germline ends came to 8 bases. This CDR3 has 13 amino acids. Per germline, CDR1 SGHDT and CDR2 YYEEEE. This CDR3 reads CASSYTGQETQYF. The CDR3, as DNA: TGTGCCAGCAGCTACACAGGACAAGAGACCCAGTACTTC.

This clone was counted between two and nine times. V gene TRBV29-1 combines with J gene TRBJ2-4; no definite D call. The CDR3 loop spans 10 amino acids. CDR1 SQVTM and CDR2 ANQGSEA come from the germline V gene. The germline V and J ends were trimmed by 8 bases and 9 bases, with 11 bases remaining between them. CDR3 sequence (DNA): TGCAGCTTCCCCTCGGGCATTCAGTACTTC. This translates into CSFPSGIQYF.

This clone was recorded once. The rearrangement links TRBV7-3 to TRBJ2-3; TRBD1 agrees at 8 bases. The junction had 4 bases not matched to a gene; V was cut back by 5 bases and J by 3 bases. Looked up from germline, CDR1 is SGHTA and CDR2 is FQGTGA. The CDR3 extends over 14 amino acids. CDR3 nucleotide sequence: TGTGCCAGCAGCGGAACAGGGGGAACAGATACGCAGTATTTT. This codes for CASSGTGGTDTQYF.

This clone was observed once. The chain carries TRBV28 and TRBJ2-3; 9 bases are shared with TRBD1. This CDR3 contains 14 residues. The junction had 4 bases not matched to a gene; V was cut back by 6 bases and J by 3 bases. The germline CDR1 and CDR2 sequences are MDHEN and SYDVKM. The CDR3 sequence is CASSRGTGTDTQYF. In DNA, the CDR3 is TGTGCCAGCAGCCGAGGGACAGGGACAGATACGCAGTATTTT.

This chain connects TRBV28 to TRBJ1-6, with TRBD1 as a possible D gene (5 bases). V was clipped by 2 bases and J by 7 bases, with 15 bases between them. This CDR3 spans 16 amino acids. Germline CDR1 reads MDHEN; CDR2 reads SYDVKM. The CDR3 DNA sequence: TGTGCCAGCAGTTTAGCCGGGACCGAGGCAAATTCACCCCTCCACTTT. Its protein product is CASSLAGTEANSPLHF.

This clone was counted a few times. The genes are TRBV2 and TRBJ2-1; unclear D gene. V was shortened by 5 bases and J by 0 bases, with 8 bases between the two germline ends. CDR1 and CDR2 from the germline V gene are SNHLY and FYNNEI. The CDR3 is made up of 14 amino acids. The CDR3 sequence is CASSPRISYNEQFF. CDR3 bases: TGTGCCAGCAGTCCCCGGATCTCCTACAATGAGCAGTTCTTC.

J is TRBJ2-2 and V is TRBV11-3, with 8 positions matching TRBD1. V shed 3 bases and J 7 bases; nucleotides not matched to a gene: 7. The CDR3 contains 15 residues. CDR1 is SGHNT, CDR2 YENEEA, per germline. Here the CDR3 reads CASSLYRGDGGELFF. As DNA, the CDR3 is TGTGCCAGCAGCTTGTACAGGGGGGACGGCGGGGAGCTGTTTTTT.

The CDR3: CASSPGTGAFYGYTF. In DNA form, the CDR3 reads TGTGCCAGCAGTCCCGGGACAGGGGCCTTCTATGGCTACACCTTC. The V gene is TRBV6-5, the J gene TRBJ1-2, with TRBD1 matching over 10 bases. Looked up from germline, CDR1 is MNHEY and CDR2 is SVGAGI. Trimming took 5 bases from V and 4 from J; bases not matched to a gene: 7. The CDR3 is 15 residues long.

V and J are TRBV5-4 and TRBJ2-7; TRBD2 agrees at 7 bases. V shed 3 bases, J shed 5 bases, and the junction held 5 bases outside the gene matches. From germline, CDR1 is SGHNT and CDR2 YYREEE (reference sequence). The CDR3 covers 13 residues. CDR3 bases: TGTGCCAGCAGCTCACGGGCGGGGGACGAGCAGTACTTC. It codes for CASSSRAGDEQYF.

V gene TRBV7-8 combines with J gene TRBJ2-7, with D hard to call. CDR1 and CDR2 from the germline V gene are SGHVS and FQNEAQ. Trimming shortened V by 0 bases and J by 2 bases, and 5 bases separated the two germline ends. The CDR3 has 13 amino acids. The CDR3 nucleotides are TGTGCCAGCAGCTTAGCGGCGCCCTACGAGCAGTACTTC. Protein sequence: CASSLAAPYEQYF.

This sequence joins TRBV4-2 and TRBJ1-2, with D perhaps TRBD1 (5 bases). Germline V CDR1 and CDR2: LGHNA, YNFKEQ. V was shortened by 4 bases and J by 4 bases, with 19 bases between the two germline ends. CDR3 length equals 16 residues. The CDR3 spells CASSPLLRRETYGYTF. CDR3 nucleotides: TGTGCCAGCAGCCCTCTCCTCCGCAGGGAAACCTATGGCTACACCTTC.

The V and J genes are TRBV27 and TRBJ1-5; D might be TRBD1 (6 bases). The V end was cut by 8 bases, the J end by 6 bases, with 11 bases between. CDR1 MNHEY and CDR2 SMNVEV come from the germline V gene (reference sequence). This CDR3 has 12 amino acids. The CDR3 DNA follows: TGTGCCAGCTCAGGGGTTGGTCAGCCCCAGCATTTT. Protein sequence: CASSGVGQPQHF.

The gene calls are TRBV29-1 and TRBJ2-2; D uncertain. Germline V CDR1 and CDR2: SQVTM, ANQGSEA. The V end was cut by 4 bases, the J end by 1 base, with 7 bases between. The CDR3 has 13 residues. The CDR3 region is CSVGWGNTGELFF. The CDR3 DNA sequence: TGCAGCGTTGGTTGGGGGAACACCGGGGAGCTGTTTTTT.

This rearrangement joins TRBV29-1 to TRBJ2-4; D is undetermined. The ends were cut back, 2 bases at V and 5 bases at J, with 10 bases in the middle. This CDR3 region has 13 residues. Germline lookup yields CDR1 SQVTM and CDR2 ANQGSEA. The CDR3 protein is CSVELGPENIQYF. CDR3 in DNA: TGCAGCGTTGAATTAGGACCAGAAAACATTCAGTACTTC.

The chain links TRBV6-6 to TRBJ1-6; no definite D call. The CDR3 length is 14 residues. V was clipped by 2 bases and J by 8 bases, with 10 bases between them. Germline loops: CDR1 MNHNY, CDR2 SVGAGI (reference sequence). In DNA, the CDR3 is TGTGCCAGCAGTTACGAGGGAATCTATTCACCCCTCCACTTT. Residues: CASSYEGIYSPLHF.

This clone was seen only once. The chain has TRBV6-1 and TRBJ1-4, with TRBD1 as a possible D gene (6 bases). The CDR3 spans 17 residues. The germline V and J ends were trimmed by 2 bases and 0 bases, with 13 bases remaining between them. In germline, CDR1 is MNHNS, CDR2 SASEGT. CDR3 in amino acids: CASSEWGQAATNEKLFF. CDR3 in DNA: TGTGCCAGCAGTGAATGGGGGCAGGCTGCAACTAATGAAAAACTGTTTTTT.

The J gene is TRBJ2-7, the V gene TRBV16; TRBD2 agrees at 9 bases. V dropped 2 bases and J dropped 2; count of bases not matched to a gene: 7. The CDR3 is 16 residues long. CDR1 and CDR2 from the germline V gene are KGHSY and FQNENV. As DNA, the CDR3 is TGTGCCAGCAGCCAAGTGGGACTAGCCGTAACCTACGAGCAGTACTTC. Amino acid sequence: CASSQVGLAVTYEQYF. Complete variable domain (other parts from reference TRBV16 and TRBJ2-7): GEEVAQTPKHLVRGEGQKAKLYCAPIKGHSYVFWYQQVLKNEFKFLISFQNENVFDETGMPKERFSAKCLPNSPCSLEIQATKLEDSAVYFCASSQVGLAVTYEQYFGPGTRLTVT.

The V gene is TRBV7-2, the J gene TRBJ1-5; 7 bases line up with TRBD1. This CDR3 is 13 amino acids long. CDR1 is SGHTA, CDR2 FQGNSA, per germline. Trimming took 2 bases from V and 6 from J; bases not matched to a gene: 1. The DNA of the CDR3 is TGTGCCAGCAGCTTAACAGGGGTTCAGCCCCAGCATTTT. Translation gives CASSLTGVQPQHF.

This clone was detected only once. This rearrangement joins TRBV4-1 to TRBJ2-3; D is unresolved. The ends were cut back, 4 bases at V and 1 base at J, with 9 bases in the middle. This CDR3 has 14 residues. Germline assignment: CDR1 MGHRA and CDR2 YSYEKL. The CDR3 sequence: CASSRSHGTDTQYF. In DNA, the CDR3 is TGCGCCAGCAGCCGCTCGCATGGCACAGATACGCAGTATTTT.

This sequence joins TRBV7-2 and TRBJ2-5; 7 bases align to TRBD2. Germline V CDR1 and CDR2: SGHTA, FQGNSA. This CDR3 has 15 amino acids. Unmatched junction bases numbered 5, after V lost 3 bases and J lost 1 base. CDR3 nucleotide sequence: TGTGCCAGCAGCTTTTCGGGAGGTTTCCAAGAGACCCAGTACTTC. Amino acids: CASSFSGGFQETQYF.

CDR3 residues: CASSVEGLNEKLFF. The CDR3 coding sequence is TGTGCCAGCAGCGTAGAGGGACTCAATGAAAAACTGTTTTTT. V usage is TRBV9 and J usage is TRBJ1-4; D is perhaps TRBD1 (5 bases). The germline V gene encodes CDR1 SGDLS and CDR2 YYNGEE. There are 14 residues in the CDR3. The ends were cut back, 0 bases at V and 5 bases at J, with 8 bases in the middle.

J is TRBJ2-2 and V is TRBV5-4, with TRBD2 as a possible D gene (7 bases). V lost 2 bases, J lost 4 bases, and 18 bases lay in between. The CDR3 runs 17 residues. Germline-derived CDR1 and CDR2 are SGHNT and YYREEE (reference sequence). CDR3: CASSFGRGGAGTGELFF. The CDR3, as DNA: TGTGCCAGCAGCTTTGGTCGAGGGGGGGCCGGCACCGGGGAGCTGTTTTTT.

The chain employs TRBV29-1 and TRBJ2-5, with no clear D. V lost 4 bases to trimming and J lost 5 bases, with 11 bases between them. The length of the CDR3 is 12 residues. Looked up from germline, CDR1 is SQVTM and CDR2 is ANQGSEA. This CDR3 reads CSVGFERETQYF. As DNA, the CDR3 is TGCAGCGTTGGGTTCGAACGGGAGACCCAGTACTTC.